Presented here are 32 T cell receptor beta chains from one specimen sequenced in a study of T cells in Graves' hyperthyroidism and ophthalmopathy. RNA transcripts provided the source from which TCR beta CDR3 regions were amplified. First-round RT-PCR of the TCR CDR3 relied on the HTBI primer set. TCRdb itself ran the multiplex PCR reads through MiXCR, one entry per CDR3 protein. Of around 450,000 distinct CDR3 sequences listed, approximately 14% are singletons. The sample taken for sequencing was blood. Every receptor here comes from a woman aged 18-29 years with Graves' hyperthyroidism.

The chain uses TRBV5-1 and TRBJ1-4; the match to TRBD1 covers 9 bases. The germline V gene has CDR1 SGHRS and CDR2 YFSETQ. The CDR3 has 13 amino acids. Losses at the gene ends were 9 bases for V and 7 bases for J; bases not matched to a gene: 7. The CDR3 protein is CANTGGRIEKLFF. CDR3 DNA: TGCGCCAACACAGGGGGCAGAATTGAAAAACTGTTTTTT.

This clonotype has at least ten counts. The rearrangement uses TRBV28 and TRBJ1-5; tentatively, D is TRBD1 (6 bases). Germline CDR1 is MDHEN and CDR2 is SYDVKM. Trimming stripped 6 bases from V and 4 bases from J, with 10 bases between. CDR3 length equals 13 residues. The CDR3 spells CASRIQGNQPQHF. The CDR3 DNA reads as TGTGCCAGCAGAATACAGGGTAATCAGCCCCAGCATTTT. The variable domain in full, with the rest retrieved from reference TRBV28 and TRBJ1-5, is DVKVTQSSRYLVKRTGEKVFLECVQDMDHENMFWYRQDPGLGLRLIYFSYDVKMKEKGDIPEGYSVSREKKERFSLILESASTNQTSMYLCASRIQGNQPQHFGDGTRLSIL.

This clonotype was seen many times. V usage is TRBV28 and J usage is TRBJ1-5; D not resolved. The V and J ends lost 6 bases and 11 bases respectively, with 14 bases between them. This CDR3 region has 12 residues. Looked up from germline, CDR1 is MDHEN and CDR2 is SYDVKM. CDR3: CASSPGNTAQHF. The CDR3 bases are TGTGCCAGCAGCCCTGGCAACACCGCCCAGCATTTT.

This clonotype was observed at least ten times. CDR3 nucleotides: TGTGCCAGCAATTTGGGTCAGGGTACGCAGTATTTT. Its protein product is CASNLGQGTQYF. This chain uses TRBV2 with TRBJ2-3; D is possibly TRBD1 (5 bases). This CDR3 contains 12 residues. The V end was cut by 7 bases, the J end by 8 bases, with 13 bases between. CDR1 SNHLY and CDR2 FYNNEI come from the germline V gene.

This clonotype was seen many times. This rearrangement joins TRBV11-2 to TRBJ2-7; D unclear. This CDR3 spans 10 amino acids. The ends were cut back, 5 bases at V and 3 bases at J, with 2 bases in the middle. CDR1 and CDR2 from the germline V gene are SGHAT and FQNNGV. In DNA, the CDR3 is TGTGCCAGCAGCGGCTACGAGCAGTACTTC. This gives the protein CASSGYEQYF.

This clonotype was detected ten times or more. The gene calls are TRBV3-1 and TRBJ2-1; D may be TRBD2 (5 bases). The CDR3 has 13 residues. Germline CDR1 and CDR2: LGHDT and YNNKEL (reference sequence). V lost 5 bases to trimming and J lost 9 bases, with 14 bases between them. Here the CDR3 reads CASSSRTPPEQFF. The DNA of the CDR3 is TGTGCCAGCAGCTCCCGGACTCCGCCTGAGCAGTTCTTC.

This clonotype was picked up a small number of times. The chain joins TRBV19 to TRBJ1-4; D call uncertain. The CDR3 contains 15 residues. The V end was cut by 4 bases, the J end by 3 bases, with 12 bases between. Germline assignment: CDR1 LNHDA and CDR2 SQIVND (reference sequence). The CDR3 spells CASSRQSEANEKLFF. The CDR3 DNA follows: TGTGCCAGTAGTAGGCAGTCGGAAGCTAATGAAAAACTGTTTTTT.

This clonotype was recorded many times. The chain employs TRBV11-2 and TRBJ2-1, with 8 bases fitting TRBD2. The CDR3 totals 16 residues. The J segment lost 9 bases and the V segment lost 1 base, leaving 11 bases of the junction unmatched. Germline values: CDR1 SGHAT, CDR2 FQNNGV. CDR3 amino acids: CASSLVDASGWGEQFF. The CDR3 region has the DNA TGTGCCAGCAGCTTAGTTGATGCTAGCGGGTGGGGTGAGCAGTTCTTC.

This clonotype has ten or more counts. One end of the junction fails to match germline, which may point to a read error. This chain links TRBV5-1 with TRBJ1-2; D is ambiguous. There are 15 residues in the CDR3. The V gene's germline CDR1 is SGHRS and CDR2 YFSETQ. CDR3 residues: CASRVRRVENYDYTF. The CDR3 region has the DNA TGCGCCAGCAGGGTTCGGCGCGTGGAGAACTATGACTACACCTTC.

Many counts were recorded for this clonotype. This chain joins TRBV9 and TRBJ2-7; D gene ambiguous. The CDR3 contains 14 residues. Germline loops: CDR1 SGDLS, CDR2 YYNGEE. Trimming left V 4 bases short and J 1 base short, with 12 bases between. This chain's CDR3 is CASSIGIGSYEQYF. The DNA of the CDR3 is TGTGCCAGCAGCATAGGGATCGGGTCCTACGAGCAGTACTTC.

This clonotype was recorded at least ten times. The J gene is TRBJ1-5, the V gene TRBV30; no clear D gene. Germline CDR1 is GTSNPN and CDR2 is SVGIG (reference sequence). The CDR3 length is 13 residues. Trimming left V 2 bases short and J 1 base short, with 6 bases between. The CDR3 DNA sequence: TGTGCCTGGAGTCCCCGGAGCAATCAGCCCCAGCATTTT. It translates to CAWSPRSNQPQHF.

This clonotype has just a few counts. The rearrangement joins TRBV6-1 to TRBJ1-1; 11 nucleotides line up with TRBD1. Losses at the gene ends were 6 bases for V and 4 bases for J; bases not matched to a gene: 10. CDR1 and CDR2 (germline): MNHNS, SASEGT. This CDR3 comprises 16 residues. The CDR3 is CASSGTGGTRSTEAFF. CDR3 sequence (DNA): TGTGCCAGCAGCGGGACAGGGGGGACCAGGAGCACTGAAGCTTTCTTT.

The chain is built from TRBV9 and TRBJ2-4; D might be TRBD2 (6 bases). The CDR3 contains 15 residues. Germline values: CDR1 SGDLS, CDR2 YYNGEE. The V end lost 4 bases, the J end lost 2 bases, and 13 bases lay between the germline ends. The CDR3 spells CASSPFRGTKNIQYF. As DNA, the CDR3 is TGTGCCAGCAGCCCCTTCCGGGGGACCAAAAACATTCAGTACTTC.

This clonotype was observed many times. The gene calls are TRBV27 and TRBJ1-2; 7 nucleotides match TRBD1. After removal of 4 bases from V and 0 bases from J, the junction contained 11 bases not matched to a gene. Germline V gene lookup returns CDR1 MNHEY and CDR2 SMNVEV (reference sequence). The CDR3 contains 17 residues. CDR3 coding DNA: TGTGCCAGCAGTTCAAACCGGGACAGAAACGCTAACTATGGCTACACCTTC. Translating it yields CASSSNRDRNANYGYTF.

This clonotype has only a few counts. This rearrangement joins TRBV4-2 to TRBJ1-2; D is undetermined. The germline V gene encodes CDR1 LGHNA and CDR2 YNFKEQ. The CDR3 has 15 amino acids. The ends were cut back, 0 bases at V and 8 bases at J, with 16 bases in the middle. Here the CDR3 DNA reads TGTGCCAGCAGCCAAGATCTGATCGTCTCGTTCGGCTACACCTTC. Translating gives CASSQDLIVSFGYTF.

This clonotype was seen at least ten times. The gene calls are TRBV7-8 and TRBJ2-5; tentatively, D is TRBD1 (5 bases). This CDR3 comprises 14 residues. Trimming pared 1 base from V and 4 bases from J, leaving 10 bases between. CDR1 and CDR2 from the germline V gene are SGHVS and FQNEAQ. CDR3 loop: CASSLETGPETQYF. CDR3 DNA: TGTGCCAGCAGCTTAGAAACAGGTCCAGAGACCCAGTACTTC.

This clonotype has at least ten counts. The CDR3 DNA sequence: TGTGCCAGCAGCTTCATGGTAACGAGGGCGGTCCAAGAGACCCAGTACTTC. This codes for CASSFMVTRAVQETQYF. V usage is TRBV11-3 and J usage is TRBJ2-5; possible D gene TRBD2, 5 bases. Per the germline V gene, CDR1 is SGHNT and CDR2 is YENEEA. The CDR3 has 17 residues. Trimming stripped 3 bases from V and 1 base from J, with 18 bases between.

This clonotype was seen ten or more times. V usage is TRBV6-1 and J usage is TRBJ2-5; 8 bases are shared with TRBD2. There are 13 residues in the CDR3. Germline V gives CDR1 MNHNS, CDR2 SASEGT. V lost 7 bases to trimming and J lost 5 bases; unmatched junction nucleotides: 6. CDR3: CASNPGGAETQYF. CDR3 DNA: TGTGCCAGCAACCCCGGGGGGGCTGAGACCCAGTACTTC.

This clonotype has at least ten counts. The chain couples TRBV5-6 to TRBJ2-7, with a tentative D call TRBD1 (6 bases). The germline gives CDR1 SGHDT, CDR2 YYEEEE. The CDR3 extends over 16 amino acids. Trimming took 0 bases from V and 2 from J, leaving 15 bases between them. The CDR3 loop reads CASSLGGRDTTYEQYF. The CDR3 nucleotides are TGTGCCAGCAGCTTGGGGGGCCGGGACACAACCTACGAGCAGTACTTC. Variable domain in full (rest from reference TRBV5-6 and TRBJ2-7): DAGVTQSPTHLIKTRGQQVTLRCSPKSGHDTVSWYQQALGQGPQFIFQYYEEEERQRGNFPDRFSGHQFPNYSSELNVNALLLGDSALYLCASSLGGRDTTYEQYFGPGTRLTVT.

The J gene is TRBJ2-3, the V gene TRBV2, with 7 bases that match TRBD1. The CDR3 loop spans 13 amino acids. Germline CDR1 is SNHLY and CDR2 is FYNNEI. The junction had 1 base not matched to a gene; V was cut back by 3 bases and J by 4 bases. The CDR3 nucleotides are TGTGCCAGCAGTGACCAGGGGGCAGATACGCAGTATTTT. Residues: CASSDQGADTQYF.

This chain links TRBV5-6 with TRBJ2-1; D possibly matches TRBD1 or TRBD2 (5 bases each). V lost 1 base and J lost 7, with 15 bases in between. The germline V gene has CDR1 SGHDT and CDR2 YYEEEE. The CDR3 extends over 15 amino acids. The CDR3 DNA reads TGTGCCAGCAGCTTGAAGACAGCCCCGGGAAATGAGCAGTTCTTC. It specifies CASSLKTAPGNEQFF.

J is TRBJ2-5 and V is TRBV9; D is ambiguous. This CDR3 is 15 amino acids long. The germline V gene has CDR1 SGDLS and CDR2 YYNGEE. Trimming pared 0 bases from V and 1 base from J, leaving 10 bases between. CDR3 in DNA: TGTGCCAGCAGCGTAGTCGTCACCACCCAAGAGACCCAGTACTTC. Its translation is CASSVVVTTQETQYF.

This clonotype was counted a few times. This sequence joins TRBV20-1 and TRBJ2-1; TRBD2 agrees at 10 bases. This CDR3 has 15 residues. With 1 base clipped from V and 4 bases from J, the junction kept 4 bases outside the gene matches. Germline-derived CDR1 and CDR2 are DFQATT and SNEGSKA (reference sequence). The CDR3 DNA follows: TGCAGTGCTAGAGGACTAGCGGGCCAATACAATGAGCAGTTCTTC. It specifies CSARGLAGQYNEQFF.

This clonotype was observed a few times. DNA for the CDR3: TGTGCCAGCAGCCAAGAGAGGGTGGGAGGGCCACGCGAGCAGTACTTC. It specifies CASSQERVGGPREQYF. The chain has TRBV4-2 and TRBJ2-7; 7 bases are shared with TRBD2. After removal of 0 bases from V and 6 bases from J, the junction contained 11 bases not matched to a gene. The CDR3 is 16 amino acids. In germline, CDR1 is LGHNA, CDR2 YNFKEQ.

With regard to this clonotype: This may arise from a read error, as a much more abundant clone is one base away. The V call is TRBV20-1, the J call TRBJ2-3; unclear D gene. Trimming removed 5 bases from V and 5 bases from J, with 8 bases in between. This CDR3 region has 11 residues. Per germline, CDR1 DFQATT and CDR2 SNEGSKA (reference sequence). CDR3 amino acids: CSAAHEDTQYF. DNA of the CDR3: TGCAGTGCTGCCCACGAAGATACGCAGTATTTT.

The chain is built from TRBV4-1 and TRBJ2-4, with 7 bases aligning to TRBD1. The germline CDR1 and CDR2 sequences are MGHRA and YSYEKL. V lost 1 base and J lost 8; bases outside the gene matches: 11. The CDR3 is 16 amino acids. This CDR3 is CASSQAETQGQDIQYF. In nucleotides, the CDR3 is TGCGCCAGCAGCCAAGCAGAGACACAGGGGCAAGACATTCAGTACTTC.

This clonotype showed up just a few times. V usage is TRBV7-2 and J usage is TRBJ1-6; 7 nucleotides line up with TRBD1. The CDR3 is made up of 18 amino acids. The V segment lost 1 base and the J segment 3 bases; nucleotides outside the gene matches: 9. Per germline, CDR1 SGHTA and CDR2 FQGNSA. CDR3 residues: CASSLGVLAGGYNSPLHF. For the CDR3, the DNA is TGTGCCAGCAGCTTAGGGGTTTTGGCAGGGGGCTATAATTCACCCCTCCACTTT.

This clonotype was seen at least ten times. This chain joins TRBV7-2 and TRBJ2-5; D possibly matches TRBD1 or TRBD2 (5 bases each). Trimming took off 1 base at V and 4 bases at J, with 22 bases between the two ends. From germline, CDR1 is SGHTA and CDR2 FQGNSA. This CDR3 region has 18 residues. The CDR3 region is CASSLGLAFKGQGETQYF. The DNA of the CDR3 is TGTGCCAGCAGCTTAGGGTTAGCGTTTAAGGGTCAGGGAGAGACCCAGTACTTC.

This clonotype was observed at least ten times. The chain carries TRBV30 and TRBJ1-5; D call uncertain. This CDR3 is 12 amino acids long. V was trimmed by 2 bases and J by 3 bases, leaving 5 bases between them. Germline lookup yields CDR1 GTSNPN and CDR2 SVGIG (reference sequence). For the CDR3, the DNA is TGTGCCTGGAGTATCTTCAATCAGCCCCAGCATTTT. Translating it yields CAWSIFNQPQHF.

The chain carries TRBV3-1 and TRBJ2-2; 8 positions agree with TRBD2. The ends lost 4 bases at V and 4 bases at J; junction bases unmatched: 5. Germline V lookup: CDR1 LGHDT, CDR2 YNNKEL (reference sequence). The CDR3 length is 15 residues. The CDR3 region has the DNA TGTGCCAGCAGCCCCCCGGGACTAGTCACCGGGGAGCTGTTTTTT. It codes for CASSPPGLVTGELFF. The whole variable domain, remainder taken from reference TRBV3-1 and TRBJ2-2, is DTAVSQTPKYLVTQMGNDKSIKCEQNLGHDTMYWYKQDSKKFLKIMFSYNNKELIINETVPNRFSPKSPDKAHLNLHINSLELGDSAVYFCASSPPGLVTGELFFGEGSRLTVL.

Written as DNA, the CDR3 is TGTGCCAGCAGTGAAGGAGGGACAGATTATGGCTACACCTTC. Protein: CASSEGGTDYGYTF. The chain employs TRBV6-1 and TRBJ1-2; 7 bases are a match to TRBD1. The V and J ends lost 1 base and 5 bases, in that order; junction bases with no gene match: 4. The CDR3 is 14 residues long. The germline CDR1 and CDR2 sequences are MNHNS and SASEGT.

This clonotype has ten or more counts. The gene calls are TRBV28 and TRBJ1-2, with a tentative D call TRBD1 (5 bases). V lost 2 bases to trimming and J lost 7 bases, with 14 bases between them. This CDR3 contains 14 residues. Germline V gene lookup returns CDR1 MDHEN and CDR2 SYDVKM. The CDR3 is CASSLQAAQGGYTF. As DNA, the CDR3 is TGTGCCAGCAGTTTACAAGCTGCCCAGGGTGGCTACACCTTC.